Below, 26 T cell receptor beta chains from the same sample are listed, as sequenced in a study of PD-L1 blockade in urothelial cancer. Regarding time point: pretreatment peripheral blood. Profiling relied on immunoSEQ multiplex PCR, and the TCRdb table lists in-frame clones only, not all of them. The sample includes about 130,000 clones, roughly 80% seen only once; the top ten take 3.2%. The source material was PBMCs, sampled around atezolizumab (anti-PD-L1) treatment. The source is a man in his fifties with urothelial cancer.

The rearrangement joins TRBV11-2 to TRBJ2-7, with 10 bases aligning to TRBD1. V lost 3 bases to trimming and J lost 6 bases; unmatched junction nucleotides: 2. This CDR3 is 13 amino acids long. Germline V CDR1 and CDR2: SGHAT, FQNNGV. CDR3 protein: CASSLTGGGEQYF. The CDR3 DNA reads as TGTGCCAGCAGCTTGACAGGGGGCGGCGAGCAGTACTTC.

This chain connects TRBV19 to TRBJ1-5; 7 bases are shared with TRBD1. V dropped 8 bases and J dropped 1; count of bases not matched to a gene: 5. The CDR3 consists of 14 residues. Germline values: CDR1 LNHDA, CDR2 SQIVND (reference sequence). In nucleotides, the CDR3 is TGTGCCAGTTTATGGACAGGAAGCAATCAGCCCCAGCATTTT. Translating gives CASLWTGSNQPQHF. The complete variable domain, with remaining parts taken from reference TRBV19 and TRBJ1-5, reads DGGITQSPKYLFRKEGQNVTLSCEQNLNHDAMYWYRQDPGQGLRLIYYSQIVNDFQKGDIAEGYSVSREKKESFPLTVTSAQKNPTAFYLCASLWTGSNQPQHFGDGTRLSIL.

CDR3 nucleotide sequence: TGTGCCACAGGGGAGACGAACACCGGGGAGCTGTTTTTT. Amino acid sequence: CATGETNTGELFF. The chain carries TRBV28 and TRBJ2-2, with a possible D match to TRBD1 (6 bases). Trimming shortened V by 10 bases and J by 0 bases, and 9 bases separated the two germline ends. The germline CDR1 and CDR2 sequences are MDHEN and SYDVKM. CDR3 length equals 13 residues. Combining the CDR3 with reference TRBV28 and TRBJ2-2 gives the whole variable domain DVKVTQSSRYLVKRTGEKVFLECVQDMDHENMFWYRQDPGLGLRLIYFSYDVKMKEKGDIPEGYSVSREKKERFSLILESASTNQTSMYLCATGETNTGELFFGEGSRLTVL.

The genes are TRBV2 and TRBJ1-1; 9 bases fit TRBD1. The CDR3 spans 14 residues. Per germline, CDR1 SNHLY and CDR2 FYNNEI. Trimming took 6 bases from V and 2 from J; bases not matched to a gene: 4. DNA for the CDR3: TGTGCCAGCAGACTGACAGGGGGAAACACTGAAGCTTTCTTT. Encoded protein: CASRLTGGNTEAFF. The full variable domain, rest sourced from reference TRBV2 and TRBJ1-1, is EPEVTQTPSHQVTQMGQEVILRCVPISNHLYFYWYRQILGQKVEFLVSFYNNEISEKSEIFDDQFSVERPDGSNFTLKIRSTKLEDSAMYFCASRLTGGNTEAFFGQGTRLTVV.

V is TRBV10-3 and J is TRBJ1-1, with D possibly matching TRBD1 (6 bases). In germline, CDR1 is ENHRY, CDR2 SYGVKD. The V end lost 6 bases, the J end lost 6 bases, and 14 bases lay between the germline ends. The CDR3 runs 13 residues. The CDR3, as DNA: TGTGCCATCAGAAGCCCAGGGGTCTCTGAAGCTTTCTTT. This gives the protein CAIRSPGVSEAFF.

J is TRBJ1-2 and V is TRBV6-1; TRBD1 is a possible D gene (5 bases). Trimming shortened V by 0 bases and J by 7 bases, and 6 bases separated the two germline ends. The CDR3 is 12 amino acids. The germline V gene has CDR1 MNHNS and CDR2 SASEGT. CDR3 sequence reads: CASSEAGLGYTF. CDR3 nucleotide sequence: TGTGCCAGCAGTGAAGCGGGACTTGGCTACACCTTC.

The chain carries TRBV9 and TRBJ2-3; 12 bases line up with TRBD2. The V gene end was trimmed by 3 bases and the J gene end by 4 bases; junction bases not matched to a gene: 12. This CDR3 contains 18 residues. The germline gives CDR1 SGDLS, CDR2 YYNGEE. The CDR3 here is CASSAHTTSGRNADTQYF. In DNA form, the CDR3 reads TGTGCCAGCAGCGCACACACGACTAGCGGGAGAAATGCAGATACGCAGTATTTT.

This clone was seen only once. The chain combines TRBV10-2 with TRBJ2-2, with D possibly TRBD2 on 6 matching bases. This CDR3 is built from 14 residues. Trimming removed 8 bases from V and 5 bases from J, with 15 bases in between. CDR1 is WSHSY, CDR2 SAAADI, per germline. The CDR3, as DNA: TGCGCCAGCGTCCCGGGAGCCCGGACCGGGGAGCTGTTTTTT. This translates into CASVPGARTGELFF.

This chain connects TRBV9 to TRBJ1-2; the D gene is possibly TRBD1 (6 bases). The CDR3 is 13 amino acids. From germline, CDR1 is SGDLS and CDR2 YYNGEE. Between the trimmed V and J ends, which lost 3 bases and 7 bases, there was a span of 13 bases. CDR3 nucleotides: TGTGCCAGCAGCGACACAGGGTTGAGTGGCTACACCTTC. It encodes CASSDTGLSGYTF. Together with reference TRBV9 and TRBJ1-2, the CDR3 gives the full variable domain: DSGVTQTPKHLITATGQRVTLRCSPRSGDLSVYWYQQSLDQGLQFLIQYYNGEERAKGNILERFSAQQFPDLHSELNLSSLELGDSALYFCASSDTGLSGYTFGSGTRLTVV.

The chain uses TRBV6-1 and TRBJ2-5, with 11 bases identical to TRBD2. Per germline, CDR1 MNHNS and CDR2 SASEGT. The CDR3 consists of 17 residues. V trimming: 0 bases; J trimming: 5 bases; junction bases outside the gene matches: 8. CDR3 loop: CASSEALRGLAAETQYF. The CDR3 DNA reads as TGTGCCAGCAGTGAAGCGCTTCGGGGACTAGCGGCGGAGACCCAGTACTTC.

This clone was observed once. This sequence joins TRBV28 and TRBJ1-1; D may be TRBD1 (5 bases). The CDR3 length is 15 residues. V lost 3 bases and J 1 base, leaving 12 bases between the germline ends. Germline V gives CDR1 MDHEN, CDR2 SYDVKM. The CDR3 DNA follows: TGTGCCAGCAGTTTGGGGGGGATTAGGAACACTGAAGCTTTCTTT. This encodes CASSLGGIRNTEAFF. Looking up the rest from reference TRBV28 and TRBJ1-1 gives the full variable domain: DVKVTQSSRYLVKRTGEKVFLECVQDMDHENMFWYRQDPGLGLRLIYFSYDVKMKEKGDIPEGYSVSREKKERFSLILESASTNQTSMYLCASSLGGIRNTEAFFGQGTRLTVV.

This chain connects TRBV5-1 to TRBJ2-1; TRBD1 matches 12 bases. The CDR3 is 15 residues long. Per the germline V gene, CDR1 is SGHRS and CDR2 is YFSETQ. V gave up 1 base and J gave up 8 bases; unmatched junction bases: 4. The CDR3 bases are TGCGCCAGCAGCTTGCGGGACAGGGGGCTCGATGAGCAGTTCTTC. It is translated as CASSLRDRGLDEQFF.

This chain uses TRBV19 with TRBJ1-6; 7 nucleotides match TRBD1. CDR3 length: 13 residues. The ends lost 9 bases at V and 9 bases at J; junction bases unmatched: 8. Per the germline V gene, CDR1 is LNHDA and CDR2 is SQIVND (reference sequence). The CDR3 DNA reads as TGTGCCAGCTCCGGGACAGTCTTTTCACCCCTCCACTTT. It codes for CASSGTVFSPLHF.

The rearrangement joins TRBV18 to TRBJ2-5; TRBD2 might be the D (7 bases). The CDR3 is 15 amino acids. Per the germline V gene, CDR1 is KGHSH and CDR2 is LQKENI. V was clipped by 2 bases and J by 5 bases, with 15 bases between them. CDR3 protein: CASSPGQGRAETQYF. CDR3 coding DNA: TGTGCCAGCTCACCAGGGCAGGGGAGGGCCGAGACCCAGTACTTC.

V and J are TRBV19 and TRBJ1-2; D perhaps matches TRBD1 (5 bases). V was pared by 6 bases and J by 2 bases, with 10 bases between. This CDR3 spans 13 amino acids. Germline V CDR1 and CDR2: LNHDA, SQIVND (reference sequence). CDR3 sequence: CASSPTANYGYTF. In nucleotides, the CDR3 is TGTGCCAGTAGCCCGACAGCCAACTATGGCTACACCTTC.

The gene calls are TRBV2 and TRBJ2-1, with 12 bases that match TRBD2. Germline V gene lookup returns CDR1 SNHLY and CDR2 FYNNEI. This CDR3 has 13 amino acids. The ends lost 7 bases at V and 6 bases at J; junction bases unmatched: 1. DNA for the CDR3: TGTGCCAGCACTAGCGGGAGGGCCAATGAGCAGTTCTTC. Translated, it gives CASTSGRANEQFF.

This sequence joins TRBV10-3 and TRBJ2-7, with TRBD2 matching over 10 bases. There are 14 residues in the CDR3. Germline CDR1 ENHRY, CDR2 SYGVKD. V lost 7 bases, J lost 3 bases, and 6 bases stayed unmatched. CDR3 region: CAITPGLAHYEQYF. The DNA for the CDR3 is TGTGCCATCACTCCGGGACTAGCGCACTACGAGCAGTACTTC.

The V call is TRBV6-1, the J call TRBJ1-2; tentative D call: TRBD1 (6 bases). Looked up from germline, CDR1 is MNHNS and CDR2 is SASEGT. V lost 8 bases to trimming and J lost 3 bases, with 10 bases between them. This CDR3 has 12 residues. This CDR3 is CASGTLDYGYTF. The CDR3 nucleotides read TGTGCCAGCGGGACACTGGACTATGGCTACACCTTC.

V is TRBV25-1 and J is TRBJ2-1, with D perhaps matching TRBD2 (6 bases). The V end lost 8 bases, the J end lost 2 bases, and 19 bases lay between the germline ends. The CDR3 consists of 16 residues. Germline CDR1 is MGHDK and CDR2 is SYGVNS. Here the CDR3 DNA reads TGTGCCAGCGCCAAGACTAGATCGGCCGCCTACAATGAGCAGTTCTTC. It translates to CASAKTRSAAYNEQFF.

As DNA, the CDR3 is TGTGCCTGGAGTCGGACAGTTAGCAATCAGCCCCAGCATTTT. Encoded protein: CAWSRTVSNQPQHF. The rearrangement joins TRBV30 to TRBJ1-5, with a possible D match to TRBD1 (6 bases). This CDR3 contains 14 residues. From germline, CDR1 is GTSNPN and CDR2 SVGIG (reference sequence). The V and J ends lost 2 bases and 0 bases respectively, with 8 bases between them.

The CDR3 loop is CASSEAPQGYNEQFF. As DNA, the CDR3 is TGTGCCAGCAGTGAAGCGCCACAGGGTTACAATGAGCAGTTCTTC. V gene TRBV6-1 combines with J gene TRBJ2-1, with a tentative D call TRBD1 (6 bases). Trimming left V 0 bases short and J 4 bases short, with 10 bases between. Germline CDR1 reads MNHNS; CDR2 reads SASEGT. The CDR3 runs to 15 residues.

The chain recombines TRBV28 with TRBJ2-7; TRBD2 matches 10 bases. From germline, CDR1 is MDHEN and CDR2 SYDVKM. J lost 4 bases, V lost 7 bases, and 7 bases had no gene match. This CDR3 region has 14 residues. CDR3 amino acids: CASTTSSGSYEQYF. CDR3 sequence (DNA): TGTGCCAGCACCACATCTAGCGGGAGTTACGAGCAGTACTTC.

V gene TRBV28 combines with J gene TRBJ1-2; possible D gene TRBD1, 5 bases. CDR3 size: 14 residues. Germline CDR1 reads MDHEN; CDR2 reads SYDVKM. Trimming removed 5 bases from V and 0 bases from J, with 10 bases in between. CDR3 nucleotides: TGTGCCAGCAGTCTCACGGGGGCTAACTATGGCTACACCTTC. Residues: CASSLTGANYGYTF.

The rearrangement joins TRBV28 to TRBJ1-3; TRBD1 matches at 7 bases. The length of the CDR3 is 14 residues. Germline V lookup: CDR1 MDHEN, CDR2 SYDVKM. Germline trimming cut 6 bases from V and 0 bases from J; bases unmatched to any gene: 2. Written as DNA, the CDR3 is TGTGCCAGCAGGAGGACAGGCTCTGGAAACACCATATATTTT. Translation: CASRRTGSGNTIYF.

The rearrangement uses TRBV28 and TRBJ2-7, with D possibly matching TRBD2 (6 bases). CDR3 size: 12 residues. Per the germline V gene, CDR1 is MDHEN and CDR2 is SYDVKM. V was cut by 7 bases and J by 4 bases, with 11 bases left in between. CDR3 nucleotides: TGTGCCAGCACAGTCGGGAGATACGAGCAGTACTTC. Protein: CASTVGRYEQYF.

The chain uses TRBV5-3 and TRBJ2-3, with 11 positions matching TRBD2. TRBV5-3 is noted as an ORF with a role that remains uncertain. This CDR3 is 18 amino acids long. The trim removed 10 bases at V and 3 bases at J, leaving 19 bases unmatched. The CDR3 DNA reads TGTGCCTGTATGGGGCAGGAAGGTACTAGCGGGAGAACAGATACGCAGTATTTT. Translation gives CACMGQEGTSGRTDTQYF.